This T cell receptor (beta chain) was sequenced for a study of blood T cell repertoires in COVID-19. In the study overall: Spain, Italy and the United States supplied samples that represented acute and convalescent COVID-19. In each case, the material was cDNA or gDNA derived from T cells, B-cell-depleted T cells, or PBMCs.

In the authors' workflow: Cell counts per sample came from amplifying reference gene primers. Only in-frame clones appear in the TCRdb table, and some are missing; sequencing was by immunoSEQ multiplex PCR. D and trimming come from the DNA, and the V and J calls and clone size come from that table. The sample contains roughly 140,000 clones, approximately 80% of which appear only once. The V gene end was trimmed by 7 bases and the J gene end by 1 base; junction bases not matched to a gene: 2. This CDR3 comprises 13 residues. Germline CDR1 is SEHNR and CDR2 is FQNEAQ (reference sequence). This clone has only a few counts.

The TCR comes from a woman aged 45-65 years in a cohort sampled during active or convalescent COVID-19. The sequenced sample was peripheral blood. The chain is built from TRBV7-9 and TRBJ1-1; 8 nucleotides line up with TRBD1. The CDR3 DNA is TGTGCCAGCACAGGGACAGGGAACACTGAAGCTTTCTTT. It yields the protein CASTGTGNTEAFF.